This T cell receptor beta chain was found in a study of glioma-infiltrating T cells after dendritic cell vaccination. Produced via immunoSEQ multiplex PCR; TCRdb's table is partial and in-frame only. The profile shows approximately 90,000 clones, more than 80% of them singletons. Time point of the sample: after dendritic cell vaccination, including at tumor progression/relapse. CDR3 length: 15 amino acids. Per the germline V gene, CDR1 is LNHDA and CDR2 is SQIVND (reference sequence). The junction had 6 bases not matched to a gene; V was cut back by 7 bases and J by 2 bases. The clonotype originates from a human donor with glioblastoma. The sample in question was blood, obtained after dendritic cell vaccination. The V call is TRBV19, the J call TRBJ2-5; 11 positions agree with TRBD2. The CDR3 reads CASNRLAGQQETQYF. The CDR3 nucleotides are TGTGCCAGTAATCGACTAGCGGGACAACAAGAGACCCAGTACTTC.